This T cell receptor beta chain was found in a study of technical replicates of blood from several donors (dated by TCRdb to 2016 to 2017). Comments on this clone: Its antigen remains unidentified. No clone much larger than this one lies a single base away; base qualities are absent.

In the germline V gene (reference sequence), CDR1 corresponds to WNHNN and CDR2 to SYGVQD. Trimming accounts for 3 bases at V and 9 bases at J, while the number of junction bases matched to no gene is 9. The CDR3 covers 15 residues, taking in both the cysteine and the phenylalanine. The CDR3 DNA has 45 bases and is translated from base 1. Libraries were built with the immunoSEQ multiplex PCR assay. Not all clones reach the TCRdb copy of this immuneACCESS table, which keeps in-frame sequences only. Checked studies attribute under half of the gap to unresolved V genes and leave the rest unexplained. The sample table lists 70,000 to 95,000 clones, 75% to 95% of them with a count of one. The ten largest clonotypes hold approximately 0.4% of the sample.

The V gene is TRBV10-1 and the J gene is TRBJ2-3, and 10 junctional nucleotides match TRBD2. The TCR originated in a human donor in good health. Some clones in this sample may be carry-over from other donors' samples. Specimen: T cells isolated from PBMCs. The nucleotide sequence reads TGCGCCAGCAGTGAATCCGGGACTAGCGAACAAACGCAGTATTTT. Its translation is CASSESGTSEQTQYF.